Presented here are 22 T cell receptor beta chains from one specimen sequenced in a study of breast tumors, draining lymph nodes, adjacent tissues. Via MiXCR, TCRdb re-called the multiplex PCR reads, giving one row per CDR3 protein. Among 120,000 or so distinct CDR3 sequences listed, just under 20% were seen once. Samples came from axillary lymph nodes draining the breast cancer. Input material: axillary lymph node tissue. Receptors were obtained from a female donor with breast cancer. Some clones in this sample may be carry-over from other donors' samples.

In its sample, this clonotype was seen many times. The chain links TRBV29-1 to TRBJ2-3; D not resolved. The germline V and J ends were trimmed by 4 bases and 0 bases, with 8 bases remaining between them. CDR1 and CDR2 (germline): SQVTM, ANQGSEA. There are 13 residues in the CDR3. The CDR3 DNA follows: TGCAGCGTTGCGTACAGAAGCACAGATACGCAGTATTTT. Encoded protein: CSVAYRSTDTQYF.

This clonotype was found many times. The CDR3 reads CASSYSGTRTTYEQYF. The CDR3, as DNA: TGTGCCAGCAGTTACTCCGGGACAAGAACAACCTACGAGCAGTACTTC. The chain links TRBV6-6 to TRBJ2-7; D is possibly TRBD1 (6 bases). The germline CDR1 and CDR2 sequences are MNHNY and SVGAGI (reference sequence). The CDR3 totals 16 residues. The ends were cut back, 0 bases at V and 2 bases at J, with 14 bases in the middle.

This clonotype appeared many times. CDR3 loop: CASSGDLRQPQHF. The CDR3 DNA is TGTGCCAGCAGTGGGGATCTAAGACAGCCCCAGCATTTT. The chain employs TRBV2 and TRBJ1-5; the D is unclear. Between the trimmed V and J ends, which lost 4 bases and 7 bases, there was a span of 11 bases. CDR1 SNHLY and CDR2 FYNNEI come from the germline V gene. The CDR3 is made up of 13 amino acids.

This clonotype appeared a few times. This chain links TRBV7-9 with TRBJ2-1, with 8 nucleotides matching TRBD1. This CDR3 has 16 residues. V was clipped by 2 bases and J by 8 bases; unmatched bases: 11. In germline, CDR1 is SEHNR, CDR2 FQNEAQ (reference sequence). CDR3 in amino acids: CASSLPPTGAVYEQFF. CDR3 bases: TGTGCCAGCAGCTTACCCCCGACAGGGGCCGTCTATGAGCAGTTCTTC.

On this clonotype itself: Possible read error: a much larger clone is one base away. The chain carries TRBV19 and TRBJ2-7; no clear D. CDR1 and CDR2 from the germline V gene are LNHDA and SQIVND (reference sequence). CDR3 size: 12 residues. The ends were cut back, 6 bases at V and 4 bases at J, with 10 bases in the middle. The CDR3: CASRSGSYEQYF. The DNA of the CDR3 is TGTGCCAGTAGGTCCGGGTCATACGAGCAGTACTTC.

This clonotype was seen repeatedly, ten times or more. The chain couples TRBV30 to TRBJ2-5; 9 bases align to TRBD2. Germline assignment: CDR1 GTSNPN and CDR2 SVGIG (reference sequence). Losses at the gene ends were 8 bases for V and 1 base for J; bases not matched to a gene: 8. CDR3 length: 14 residues. As DNA, the CDR3 is TGTGCCGGTTTAGCGGGAGCGGGCCAAGAGACCCAGTACTTC. Amino acid sequence: CAGLAGAGQETQYF.

This clonotype was recorded many times. The chain uses TRBV6-1 and TRBJ2-7, with TRBD2 identical over 9 bases. The V segment lost 8 bases and the J segment 4 bases; nucleotides outside the gene matches: 6. There are 13 residues in the CDR3. Germline CDR1 and CDR2: MNHNS and SASEGT. The chain's CDR3 is CASRTSGPYEQYF. CDR3 bases: TGTGCCAGCCGAACTAGCGGGCCTTACGAGCAGTACTTC.

This clonotype was seen at least ten times. The chain couples TRBV25-1 to TRBJ1-6; tentatively, D is TRBD1 (6 bases). V gave up 4 bases and J gave up 8 bases, with 15 bases separating them. CDR1 is MGHDK and CDR2 is SYGVNS in the germline V gene. The CDR3 extends over 15 amino acids. CDR3 residues: CASSAAGGSHSPLHF. In nucleotides, the CDR3 is TGTGCCAGCAGTGCCGCCGGGGGCTCTCATTCACCCCTCCACTTT.

A note on this clonotype: This clone may be a read error of a much larger clone one base away. The chain combines TRBV6-1 with TRBJ1-2; D remains ambiguous. This CDR3 has 15 residues. Germline CDR1 reads MNHNS; CDR2 reads SASEGT. V dropped 4 bases and J dropped 0 bases, with 12 bases sitting between them. CDR3 region: CASSGAQAANYGYTF. The CDR3 DNA reads TGTGCCAGCAGTGGAGCCCAGGCCGCTAACTATGGCTACACCTTC.

For this clonotype: Given a much more abundant clone one base away, this may be a read error. V is TRBV12-5 and J is TRBJ2-1; D unresolved. This CDR3 is 12 amino acids long. The ends were cut back, 6 bases at V and 9 bases at J, with 12 bases in the middle. The V gene's germline CDR1 is LGHNT and CDR2 FRNRAP. The CDR3 loop is CASGPSESEQFF. The CDR3 bases are TGTGCTAGTGGGCCTTCCGAAAGTGAGCAGTTCTTC. Drawing the rest from reference TRBV12-5 and TRBJ2-1, the complete variable domain is DARVTQTPRHKVTEMGQEVTMRCQPILGHNTVFWYRQTMMQGLELLAYFRNRAPLDDSGMPKDRFSAEMPDATLATLKIQPSEPRDSAVYFCASGPSESEQFFGPGTRLTVL.

This clonotype showed up many times. The chain is built from TRBV5-1 and TRBJ2-7; TRBD1 might be the D (6 bases). Per the germline V gene, CDR1 is SGHRS and CDR2 is YFSETQ. V lost 4 bases and J lost 6, with 14 bases in between. This CDR3 has 13 residues. This CDR3 is CASSVGAGGEQYF. CDR3 nucleotides: TGCGCCAGCAGCGTGGGGGCGGGCGGCGAGCAGTACTTC.

This chain connects TRBV12-3 or TRBV12-4 to TRBJ1-2; 11 bases agree with TRBD1. The CDR3 is made up of 16 amino acids. Losses at the gene ends were 7 bases for V and 4 bases for J; bases not matched to a gene: 11. Here the CDR3 reads CASTDLPGTGGYGYTF. CDR3 DNA sequence: TGTGCCAGCACCGATCTGCCCGGGACAGGGGGCTATGGCTACACCTTC.

The chain carries TRBV28 and TRBJ1-2, with D unresolved. The CDR3 loop spans 13 amino acids. The V end lost 7 bases, the J end lost 4 bases, and 13 bases lay between the germline ends. Per germline, CDR1 MDHEN and CDR2 SYDVKM. CDR3 bases: TGTGCCAGCAACTCGCCGGGGAGCTATGGCTACACCTTC. Its protein is CASNSPGSYGYTF.

This CDR3 is CASSNIGTGHTEAFF. DNA of the CDR3: TGTGCCAGCAGCAATATCGGGACAGGACACACTGAAGCTTTCTTT. The chain joins TRBV7-2 to TRBJ1-1; 8 nucleotides align to TRBD1. The CDR3 contains 15 residues. Germline CDR1 is SGHTA and CDR2 is FQGNSA. The junction had 8 bases not matched to a gene; V was cut back by 5 bases and J by 3 bases.

The chain couples TRBV28 to TRBJ2-3; no firm D call. This CDR3 region has 11 residues. The V gene lost 7 bases and the J gene lost 6 bases, with 8 bases spanning the gap. Germline lookup yields CDR1 MDHEN and CDR2 SYDVKM. The CDR3 nucleotides read TGTGCCAGCACCACACTTGATACGCAGTATTTT. Translating gives CASTTLDTQYF.

This clonotype was seen only once. This sequence may be a read error, since a much larger clone differs from it by one base. This chain uses TRBV19 with TRBJ2-1, with 7 bases matching TRBD2. Losses at the gene ends were 4 bases for V and 8 bases for J; bases not matched to a gene: 17. The CDR3 covers 17 residues. Germline-derived CDR1 and CDR2 are LNHDA and SQIVND (reference sequence). CDR3 amino acids: CASSKPPGGTVGDEQFF. DNA of the CDR3: TGTGCCAGTAGTAAACCCCCCGGGGGGACCGTCGGGGATGAGCAGTTCTTC.

In this sample, this clonotype turned up many times. The chain links TRBV7-8 to TRBJ2-2; D may match TRBD1 or TRBD2 (5 bases each). Trimming removed 5 bases at V and 6 bases at J, with 10 bases between. The CDR3 totals 13 residues. Germline V gene data show CDR1 as SGHVS and CDR2 as FQNEAQ. The CDR3 here is CASSPGPSGELFF. CDR3 in DNA: TGTGCCAGCAGCCCGGGACCCTCCGGGGAGCTGTTTTTT.

The chain is built from TRBV28 and TRBJ2-1, with 7 bases lining up with TRBD2. This CDR3 is built from 15 residues. The V gene end was trimmed by 7 bases and the J gene end by 7 bases; junction bases not matched to a gene: 13. CDR1 is MDHEN, CDR2 SYDVKM, per germline. DNA of the CDR3: TGTGCCAGCACCCTCAGCGGGACCAGTGAGAATGAGCAGTTCTTC. This sequence encodes CASTLSGTSENEQFF.

This clonotype was counted between two and nine times. The chain carries TRBV28 and TRBJ2-1; D is ambiguous. With 1 base removed from V and 8 bases from J, the gap between germline ends came to 3 bases. The CDR3 is 11 residues long. Germline CDR1 reads MDHEN; CDR2 reads SYDVKM. Written as DNA, the CDR3 is TGTGCCAGCAGTTTATACGATGAGCAGTTCTTC. It specifies CASSLYDEQFF. The full variable domain, with the rest looked up from reference TRBV28 and TRBJ2-1, is DVKVTQSSRYLVKRTGEKVFLECVQDMDHENMFWYRQDPGLGLRLIYFSYDVKMKEKGDIPEGYSVSREKKERFSLILESASTNQTSMYLCASSLYDEQFFGPGTRLTVL.

A few counts support this clonotype. Just one base apart from a much larger clone, this may be a read error. The chain combines TRBV6-1 with TRBJ2-7, with 10 bases lining up with TRBD1. Germline V gene lookup returns CDR1 MNHNS and CDR2 SASEGT. This CDR3 comprises 14 residues. CDR3 in DNA: TGTGCCAGCAATCGGGACAGGGGACTATACGAGCAGTGCTTC. As protein: CASNRDRGLYEQCF.

This clonotype was seen ten or more times. The V call is TRBV19, the J call TRBJ1-5, with D perhaps TRBD1 (6 bases). Germline V gives CDR1 LNHDA, CDR2 SQIVND (reference sequence). The CDR3 totals 13 residues. Trimming left V 6 bases short and J 2 bases short, with 8 bases between. CDR3 amino acids: CASSPGGNQPQHF. The CDR3 DNA follows: TGTGCCAGTAGCCCAGGGGGCAATCAGCCCCAGCATTTT.

There are many counts of this clonotype. This rearrangement joins TRBV5-6 to TRBJ1-2; D is unresolved. Germline V CDR1 and CDR2: SGHDT, YYEEEE. V was trimmed by 1 base and J by 0 bases, leaving 7 bases between them. The CDR3 has 14 residues. The CDR3 DNA sequence: TGTGCCAGCAGCTTGAGGGTTCCTAACTATGGCTACACCTTC. As protein: CASSLRVPNYGYTF.